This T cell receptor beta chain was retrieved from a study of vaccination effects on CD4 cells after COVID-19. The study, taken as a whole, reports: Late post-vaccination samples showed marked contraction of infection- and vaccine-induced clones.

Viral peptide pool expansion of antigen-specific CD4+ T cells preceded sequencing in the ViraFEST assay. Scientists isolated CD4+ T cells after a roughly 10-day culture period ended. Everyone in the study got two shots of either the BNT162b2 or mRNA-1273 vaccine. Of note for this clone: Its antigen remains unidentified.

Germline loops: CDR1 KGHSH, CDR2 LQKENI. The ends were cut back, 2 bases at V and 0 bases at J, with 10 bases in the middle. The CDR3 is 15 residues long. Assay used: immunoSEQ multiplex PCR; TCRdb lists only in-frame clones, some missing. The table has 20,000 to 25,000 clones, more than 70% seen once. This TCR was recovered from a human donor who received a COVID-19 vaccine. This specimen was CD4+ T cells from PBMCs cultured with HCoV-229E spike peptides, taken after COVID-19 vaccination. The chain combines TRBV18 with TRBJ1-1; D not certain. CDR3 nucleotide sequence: TGTGCCAGCTCACCATCCGTGGAGATGAACACTGAAGCTTTCTTT. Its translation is CASSPSVEMNTEAFF. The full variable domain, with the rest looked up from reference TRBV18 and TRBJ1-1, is NAGVMQNPRHLVRRRGQEARLRCSPMKGHSHVYWYRQLPEEGLKFMVYLQKENIIDESGMPKERFSAEFPKEGPSILRIQQVVRGDSAAYFCASSPSVEMNTEAFFGQGTRLTVV.